This T cell receptor (beta chain) appears in the sequencing data of a study of prognosis after radiotherapy for stage I lung cancer. Two-round multiplex PCR, the amplification method, yielded TCR beta CDR3 from genomic DNA. Every TRBV and TRBJ gene had its own specific primer in first-round PCR. The authors ran second-round PCR with universal primers. From the multiplex PCR reads, TCRdb called clonotypes with MiXCR, one entry per CDR3 protein. The sample has 50,000 to 75,000 distinct CDR3 sequences, more than 20% seen once; the top ten hold less than 8%. On this clonotype itself: The junction differs from germline at one of its ends, possibly a read error.

The V gene's germline CDR1 is MRHNA and CDR2 SNTAGT. CDR3 length: 14 amino acids. Sequencing used PBMCs, obtained before or after stereotactic body radiation therapy (not recorded which). The sequence derives from a donor of 50 years or more with non-small cell lung cancer. The chain has TRBV6-4 and TRBJ1-4, with TRBD1 as a possible D gene (5 bases). DNA of the CDR3: TGTGCCAGCTACGCAACCGGGGGGAATGAAAAACTATTTTTT. It specifies CASYATGGNEKLFF.